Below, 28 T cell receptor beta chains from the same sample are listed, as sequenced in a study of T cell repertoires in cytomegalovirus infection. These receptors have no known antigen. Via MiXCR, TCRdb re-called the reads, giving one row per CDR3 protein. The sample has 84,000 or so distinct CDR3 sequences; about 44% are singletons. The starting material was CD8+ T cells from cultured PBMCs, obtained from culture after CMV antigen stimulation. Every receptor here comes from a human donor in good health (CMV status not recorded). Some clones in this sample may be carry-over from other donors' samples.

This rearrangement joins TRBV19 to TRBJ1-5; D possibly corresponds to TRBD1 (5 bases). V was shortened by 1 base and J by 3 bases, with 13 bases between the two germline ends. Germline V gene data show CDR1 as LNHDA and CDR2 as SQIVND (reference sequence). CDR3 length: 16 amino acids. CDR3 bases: TGTGCCAGTAGTATAGTTGGCAGCAGGGACAATCAGCCCCAGCATTTT. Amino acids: CASSIVGSRDNQPQHF.

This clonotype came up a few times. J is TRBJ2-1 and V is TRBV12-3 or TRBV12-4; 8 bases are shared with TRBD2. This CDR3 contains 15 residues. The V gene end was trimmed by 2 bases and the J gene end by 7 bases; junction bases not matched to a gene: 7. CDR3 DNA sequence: TGTGCCAGCAGTTTAATGGGGACTAGTGGTAATGAGCAGTTCTTC. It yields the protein CASSLMGTSGNEQFF.

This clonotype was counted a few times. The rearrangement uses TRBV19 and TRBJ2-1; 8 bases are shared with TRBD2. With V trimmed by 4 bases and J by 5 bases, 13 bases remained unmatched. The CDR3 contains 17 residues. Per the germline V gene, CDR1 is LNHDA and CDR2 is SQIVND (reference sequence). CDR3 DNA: TGTGCCAGTAGTACCCCCTGGACTAGCTCGAGGGACAATGAGCAGTTCTTC. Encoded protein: CASSTPWTSSRDNEQFF.

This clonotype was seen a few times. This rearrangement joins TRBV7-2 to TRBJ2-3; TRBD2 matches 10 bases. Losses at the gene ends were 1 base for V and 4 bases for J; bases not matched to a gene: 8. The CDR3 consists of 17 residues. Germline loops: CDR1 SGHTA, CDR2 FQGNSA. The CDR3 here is CASSLDWLAGEADTQYF. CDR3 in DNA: TGTGCCAGCAGCTTAGATTGGCTAGCGGGAGAAGCAGATACGCAGTATTTT.

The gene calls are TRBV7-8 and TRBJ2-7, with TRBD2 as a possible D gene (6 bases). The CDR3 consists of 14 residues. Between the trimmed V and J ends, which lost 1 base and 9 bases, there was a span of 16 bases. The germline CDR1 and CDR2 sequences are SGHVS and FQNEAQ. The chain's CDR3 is CASSLVGLSGTQYF. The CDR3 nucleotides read TGTGCCAGCAGCTTAGTGGGACTGTCAGGAACGCAGTACTTC.

The CDR3 coding sequence is TGTGCCAGCAGCTTAGAATCCGGGGCATATCAGCCCCAGCATTTT. This encodes CASSLESGAYQPQHF. The rearrangement links TRBV7-6 to TRBJ1-5, with TRBD1 as a possible D gene (5 bases). V was cut by 1 base and J by 5 bases, with 12 bases left in between. This CDR3 has 15 residues. CDR1 is SGHVS, CDR2 FNYEAQ, per germline. Full variable domain (remainder filled in from reference TRBV7-6 and TRBJ1-5): GAGVSQSPRYKVTKRGQDVALRCDPISGHVSLYWYRQALGQGPEFLTYFNYEAQQDKSGLPNDRFSAERPEGSISTLTIQRTEQRDSAMYRCASSLESGAYQPQHFGDGTRLSIL.

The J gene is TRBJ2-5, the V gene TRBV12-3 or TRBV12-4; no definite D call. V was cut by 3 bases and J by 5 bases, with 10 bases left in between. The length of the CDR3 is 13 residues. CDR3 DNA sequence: TGTGCCAGCAGTTTGGAGTCACGGGAGACCCAGTACTTC. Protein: CASSLESRETQYF.

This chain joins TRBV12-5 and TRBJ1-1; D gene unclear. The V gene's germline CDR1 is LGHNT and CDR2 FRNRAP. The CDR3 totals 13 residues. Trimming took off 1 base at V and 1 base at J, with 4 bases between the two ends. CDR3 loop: CASGLDTNTEAFF. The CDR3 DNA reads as TGTGCTAGTGGTTTGGATACGAACACTGAAGCTTTCTTT.

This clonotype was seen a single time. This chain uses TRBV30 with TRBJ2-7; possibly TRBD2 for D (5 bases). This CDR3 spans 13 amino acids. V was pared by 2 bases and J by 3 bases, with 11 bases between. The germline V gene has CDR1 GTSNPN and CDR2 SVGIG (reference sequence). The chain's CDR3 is CAWSRGKNYEQYF. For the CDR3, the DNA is TGTGCCTGGAGTAGAGGGAAAAACTACGAGCAGTACTTC.

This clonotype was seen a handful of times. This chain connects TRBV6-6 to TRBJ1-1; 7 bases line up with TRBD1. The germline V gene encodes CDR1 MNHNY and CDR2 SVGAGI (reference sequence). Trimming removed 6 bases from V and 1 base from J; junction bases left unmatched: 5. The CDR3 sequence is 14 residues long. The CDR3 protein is CASSYDRANTEAFF. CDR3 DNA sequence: TGTGCCAGCAGCTATGACAGGGCGAACACTGAAGCTTTCTTT.

CDR3 coding DNA: TGTGCCATCAGTGAGCCATCGAGCACCTACGAGCAGTACTTC. Its protein product is CAISEPSSTYEQYF. V gene TRBV10-3 combines with J gene TRBJ2-7; D gene unclear. Trimming cost V 2 bases and J 2 bases, with 10 bases left between them. Germline values: CDR1 ENHRY, CDR2 SYGVKD. This CDR3 spans 14 amino acids.

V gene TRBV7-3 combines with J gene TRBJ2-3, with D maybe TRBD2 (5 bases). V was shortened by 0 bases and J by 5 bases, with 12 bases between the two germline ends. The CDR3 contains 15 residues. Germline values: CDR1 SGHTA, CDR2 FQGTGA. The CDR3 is CASSLTRRALDTQYF. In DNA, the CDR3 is TGTGCCAGCAGCTTAACGCGGCGGGCGCTAGATACGCAGTATTTT.

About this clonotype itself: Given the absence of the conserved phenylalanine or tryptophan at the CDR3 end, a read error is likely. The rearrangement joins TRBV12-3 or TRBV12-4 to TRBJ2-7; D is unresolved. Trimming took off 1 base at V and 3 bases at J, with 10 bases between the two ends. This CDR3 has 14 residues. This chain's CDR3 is CASSLVRNLYEQYL. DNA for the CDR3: TGTGCCAGCAGTTTAGTACGGAACCTCTACGAGCAGTACTTA.

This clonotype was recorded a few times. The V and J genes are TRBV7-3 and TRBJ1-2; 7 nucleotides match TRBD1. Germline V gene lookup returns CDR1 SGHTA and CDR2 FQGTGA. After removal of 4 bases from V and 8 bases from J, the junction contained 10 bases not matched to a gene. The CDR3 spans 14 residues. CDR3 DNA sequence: TGTGCCAGCAGCTCCATCGGACAGGCGGGGGGCTACACCTTC. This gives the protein CASSSIGQAGGYTF.

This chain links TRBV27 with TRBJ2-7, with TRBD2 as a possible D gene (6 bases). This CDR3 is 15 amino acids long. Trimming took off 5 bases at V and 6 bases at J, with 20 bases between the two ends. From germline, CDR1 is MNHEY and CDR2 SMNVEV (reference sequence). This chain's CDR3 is CASSPSEGLASEQYF. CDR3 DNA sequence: TGTGCCAGCAGTCCCTCGGAGGGGCTTGCCTCCGAGCAGTACTTC.

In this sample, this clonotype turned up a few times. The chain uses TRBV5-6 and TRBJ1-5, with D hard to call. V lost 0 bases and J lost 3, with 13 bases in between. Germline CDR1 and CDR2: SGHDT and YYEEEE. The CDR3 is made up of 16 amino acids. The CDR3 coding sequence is TGTGCCAGCAGCTTGGCCAACGGCGGACCCAATCAGCCCCAGCATTTT. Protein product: CASSLANGGPNQPQHF.

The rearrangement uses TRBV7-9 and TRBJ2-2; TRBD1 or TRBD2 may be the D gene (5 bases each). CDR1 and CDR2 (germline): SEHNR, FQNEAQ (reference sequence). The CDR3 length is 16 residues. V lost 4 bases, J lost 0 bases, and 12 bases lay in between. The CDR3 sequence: CASSSTGAANTGELFF. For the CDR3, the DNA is TGTGCCAGCAGCTCGACCGGGGCTGCGAACACCGGGGAGCTGTTTTTT.

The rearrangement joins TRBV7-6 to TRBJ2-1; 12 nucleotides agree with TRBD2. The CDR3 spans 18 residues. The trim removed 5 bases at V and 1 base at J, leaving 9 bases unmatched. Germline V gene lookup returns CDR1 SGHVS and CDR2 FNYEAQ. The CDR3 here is CASSKTSGRADSYNEQFF. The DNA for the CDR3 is TGTGCCAGCAGCAAGACTAGCGGGAGAGCCGATTCCTACAATGAGCAGTTCTTC.

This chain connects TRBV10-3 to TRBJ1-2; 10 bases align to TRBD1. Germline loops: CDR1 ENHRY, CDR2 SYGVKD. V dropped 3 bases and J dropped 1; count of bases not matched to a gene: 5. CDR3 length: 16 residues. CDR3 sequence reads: CAISDRDRGYNYGYTF. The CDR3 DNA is TGTGCCATCAGTGACCGGGACAGGGGTTATAACTATGGCTACACCTTC.

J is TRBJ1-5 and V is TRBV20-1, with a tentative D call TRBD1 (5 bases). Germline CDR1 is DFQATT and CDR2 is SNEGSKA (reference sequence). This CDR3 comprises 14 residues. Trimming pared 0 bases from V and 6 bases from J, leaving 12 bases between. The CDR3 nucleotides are TGCAGTGCTAGAGATCGGCAGGGTGGTCAGCCCCAGCATTTT. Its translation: CSARDRQGGQPQHF.

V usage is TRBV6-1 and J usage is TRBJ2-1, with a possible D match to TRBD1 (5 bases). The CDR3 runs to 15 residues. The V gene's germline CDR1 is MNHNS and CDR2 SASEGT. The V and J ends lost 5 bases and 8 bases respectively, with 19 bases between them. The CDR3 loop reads CASSPTVLTGDEQFF. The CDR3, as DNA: TGTGCCAGCAGTCCGACAGTCTTAACAGGCGATGAGCAGTTCTTC.

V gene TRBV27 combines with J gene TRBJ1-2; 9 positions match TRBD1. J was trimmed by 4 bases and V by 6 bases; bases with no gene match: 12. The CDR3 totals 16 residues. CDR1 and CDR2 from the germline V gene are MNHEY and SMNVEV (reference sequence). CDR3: CASSLSRTGVSYGYTF. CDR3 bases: TGTGCCAGCAGCCTTTCTCGGACAGGGGTGAGCTATGGCTACACCTTC.

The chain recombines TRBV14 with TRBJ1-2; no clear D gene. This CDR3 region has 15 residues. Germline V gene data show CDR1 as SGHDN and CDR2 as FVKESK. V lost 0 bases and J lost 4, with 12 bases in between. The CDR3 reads CASSQDFTPSYGYTF. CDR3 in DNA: TGTGCCAGCAGCCAAGATTTTACCCCTAGCTATGGCTACACCTTC.

The CDR3 nucleotides are TGTGCCAGCACCCCCTCTGCGGGACAGGGCCTAAATGAGCAGTTCTTC. This codes for CASTPSAGQGLNEQFF. This chain connects TRBV7-8 to TRBJ2-1, with 9 bases aligning to TRBD1. Per germline, CDR1 SGHVS and CDR2 FQNEAQ. V shed 7 bases, J shed 7 bases, and the junction held 14 bases outside the gene matches. This CDR3 has 16 amino acids. The whole variable domain, remainder taken from reference TRBV7-8 and TRBJ2-1, is GAGVSQSPRYKVAKRGQDVALRCDPISGHVSLFWYQQALGQGPEFLTYFQNEAQLDKSGLPSDRFFAERPEGSVSTLKIQRTQQEDSAVYLCASTPSAGQGLNEQFFGPGTRLTVL.

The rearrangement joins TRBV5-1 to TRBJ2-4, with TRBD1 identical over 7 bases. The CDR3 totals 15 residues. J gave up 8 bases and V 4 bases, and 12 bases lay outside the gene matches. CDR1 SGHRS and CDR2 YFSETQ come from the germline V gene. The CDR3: CASSMGQQLLDIQYF. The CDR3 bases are TGCGCCAGCAGCATGGGACAGCAGCTCTTGGACATTCAGTACTTC.

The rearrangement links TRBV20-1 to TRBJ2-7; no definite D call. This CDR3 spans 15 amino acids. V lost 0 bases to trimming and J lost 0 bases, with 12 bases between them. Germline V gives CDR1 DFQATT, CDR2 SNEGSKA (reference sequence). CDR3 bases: TGCAGTGCTAGAGATTATCGCGCGAGCTCCTACGAGCAGTACTTC. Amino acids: CSARDYRASSYEQYF.

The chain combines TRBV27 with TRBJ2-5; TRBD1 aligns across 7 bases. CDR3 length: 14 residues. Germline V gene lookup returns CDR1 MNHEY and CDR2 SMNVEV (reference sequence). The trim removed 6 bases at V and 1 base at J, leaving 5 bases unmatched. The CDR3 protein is CASRTDRAQETQYF. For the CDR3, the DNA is TGTGCCAGCAGGACAGACAGGGCCCAAGAGACCCAGTACTTC.

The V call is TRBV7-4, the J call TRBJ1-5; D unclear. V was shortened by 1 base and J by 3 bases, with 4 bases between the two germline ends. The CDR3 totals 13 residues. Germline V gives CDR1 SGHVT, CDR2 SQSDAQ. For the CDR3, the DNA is TGTGCCAGCAGCTTAGAGAACAATCAGCCCCAGCATTTT. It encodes CASSLENNQPQHF.